This is a list of T cell receptor beta chains from one sample in a study of cytomegalovirus exposure and HLA in healthy donors. The protocol was immunoSEQ multiplex PCR, while the TCRdb copy is restricted to in-frame clones and leaves out a portion. The table records approximately 100,000 clones, 86% of them present only once. The sequenced sample consisted of PBMCs. These receptors were taken from a man in his thirties or forties in good health and CMV-seropositive. CDR3s include the opening cysteine and the closing phenylalanine or tryptophan. Fields, in order: D gene, J gene, V gene, clone size, CDR3 length, CDR3 DNA, CDR3 protein. D genes are given only for firm matches. Only part of the rows carry a size: once, few, many, or a class if the clone is expanded.

TRBD1 TRBJ1-2 TRBV7-9 NA 14 TGTGCCAGCAGCCAACCGACAGGGCGCTATGGCTACACCTTC CASSQPTGRYGYTF
TRBD2 TRBJ2-5 TRBV2 NA 14 TGTGCCAGCAGTGAAGTTGGGGGGGGTCAGACCCAGTACTTC CASSEVGGGQTQYF
NA TRBJ1-1 TRBV5-1 once 14 TGCGCCAGCAGCTTGTCTCCAGGGAACACTGAAGCTTTCTTT CASSLSPGNTEAFF
TRBD1 TRBJ2-7 TRBV28 NA 13 TGTGCCAGCACCGTTTTAACAGGGGGCGAGCAGTACTTC CASTVLTGGEQYF
NA TRBJ1-1 TRBV5-1 NA 14 TGCGCCAGCAGCTTGACAGATCTGAACACTGAAGCTTTCTTT CASSLTDLNTEAFF
NA TRBJ2-7 TRBV28 few 12 TGTGCCAGCAGCTTTTTAACCTACGAGCAGTACTTC CASSFLTYEQYF
TRBD1 TRBJ2-1 TRBV7-9 NA 18 TGTGCCAGCAGACCCCACCCTACAGGGGAGAGACCATACAATGAGCAGTTCTTC CASRPHPTGERPYNEQFF
NA TRBJ1-5 TRBV9 NA 14 TGTGCCAGCAGCGTCGGCGGGGGCAATCAGCCCCAGCATTTT CASSVGGGNQPQHF
TRBD2 TRBJ2-5 TRBV30 NA 12 TGTGCCTGGAGTCCGGGAGGTGGGACCCAGTACTTC CAWSPGGGTQYF
NA TRBJ2-7 TRBV10-3 NA 16 TGTGCCATCAGTGAGGGAAAGCAGGGAACCTCCTACGAGCAGTACTTC CAISEGKQGTSYEQYF
NA TRBJ1-1 TRBV6-1 few 14 TGTGCCAGCAGTGGAGTAGAGCACCAATTTGAAGCTTTCTTT CASSGVEHQFEAFF
NA TRBJ2-5 TRBV5-4 NA 13 TGTGCCAGCAGCTCCAGGGGTAGGGAGACCCAGTACTTC CASSSRGRETQYF
TRBD1 TRBJ1-1 TRBV7-9 NA 18 TGTGCCAGCAGCCGGGGACAGTTCACAGTGGGCATGAACACTGAAGCTTTCTTT CASSRGQFTVGMNTEAFF
NA TRBJ2-7 TRBV7-2 NA 15 TGTGCCAGCAGCCCGGGACAAATTCTCTCCTACGAGCAGTACTTC CASSPGQILSYEQYF
TRBD2 TRBJ2-1 TRBV9 NA 17 TGTGCCAGCAGCGCCCGACTAGCTAGCGGGAGCTACAATGAGCAGTTCTTC CASSARLASGSYNEQFF
TRBD2 TRBJ2-1 TRBV28 NA 18 TGTGCCAGCAGTTTATTACTAGCGGGAGGATCCGACTACAATGAGCAGTTCTTC CASSLLLAGGSDYNEQFF
NA TRBJ2-1 TRBV10-1 NA 12 TGCGCCAGCGGGGTAAACAGCGGTGAGCAGTTCTTC CASGVNSGEQFF
TRBD1 TRBJ1-2 TRBV28 once 16 TGTGCCAGCAGCTCGGGCCGAGGGGACAGGAACTATGGCTACACCTTC CASSSGRGDRNYGYTF
NA TRBJ1-5 TRBV19 NA 14 TGTGCCAGTAGTTTCGAGATTGGCAATCAGCCCCAGCATTTT CASSFEIGNQPQHF
NA TRBJ2-7 TRBV5-6 NA 12 TGTGCCAGCAACGGGGAATCCTACGAGCAGTACTTC CASNGESYEQYF
NA TRBJ1-1 TRBV4-2 NA 15 TGTGCCAGCAGCCCAGTCATAACATCCGACACTGAAGCTTTCTTT CASSPVITSDTEAFF
TRBD1 TRBJ1-4 TRBV28 NA 20 TGTGCCAGCAGTCCCCTCAACACAGGGGCGTATAGTGCAACTAATGAAAAACTGTTTTTT CASSPLNTGAYSATNEKLFF
TRBD1 TRBJ1-2 TRBV5-1 once 14 TGCGCCAGCAGCCCGTCCGGGACAGGGTTCGGCTACACCTTC CASSPSGTGFGYTF
TRBD1 TRBJ2-5 TRBV7-9 few 19 TGTGCCAGCAGCTTATCTCTCAAAGAGGACAGGAGACTCCAAGAGACCCAGTACTTC CASSLSLKEDRRLQETQYF
NA TRBJ2-1 TRBV6-1 NA 14 TGTGCCATCAACAGCGGGTACTCCTACAATGAGCAGTTCTTC CAINSGYSYNEQFF
TRBD2 TRBJ2-1 TRBV10-2 NA 19 TGCGCCAGCAGAATTAAAACTAGCGGGTTTACCTCCTCCTACAATGAGCAGTTCTTC CASRIKTSGFTSSYNEQFF
NA TRBJ2-7 TRBV4-1 NA 13 TGCGCCAGCAGCCACGACCCAGGTTACGAGCAGTACTTC CASSHDPGYEQYF
TRBD2 TRBJ2-2 TRBV28 NA 15 TGTGCCAGCAGTGACGGGACTACCCGTACCGGGGAGCTGTTTTTT CASSDGTTRTGELFF
TRBD2 TRBJ2-1 TRBV6-4 NA 15 TGTGCCAGCAGTGAGACTAGCGGGTCCTACAATGAGCAGTTCTTC CASSETSGSYNEQFF
TRBD2 TRBJ2-7 TRBV18 NA 15 TGTGCCAGCTCACCCCTCGGGGGGTCGCCTTACGAGCAGTACTTC CASSPLGGSPYEQYF
NA TRBJ2-3 TRBV5-6 NA 16 TGTGCCAGCAGCCTCACTAGTATGAGGGGCACAGATACGCAGTATTTT CASSLTSMRGTDTQYF
TRBD1 TRBJ1-5 TRBV7-9 NA 15 TGTGCCAGCAGCCCCACAGGGGGTAGCAATCAGCCCCAGCATTTT CASSPTGGSNQPQHF
TRBD2 TRBJ2-3 TRBV10-3 NA 18 TGTGCCATCAATCCCGGACTAGCGGGAGAGGGAGGGTCAGATACGCAGTATTTT CAINPGLAGEGGSDTQYF
TRBD1 TRBJ2-7 TRBV18 NA 15 TGTGCCAGCTCAGAAGGGACAGATCGCCCCTACGAGCAGTACTTC CASSEGTDRPYEQYF